Below, 28 T cell receptor beta chains from the same sample are listed, as sequenced in a study of blood T cell repertoires in COVID-19. Assay: immunoSEQ multiplex PCR; the TCRdb copy retains only in-frame clones and omits some. The repertoire includes some 200,000 clones, 94% of them detected once, and roughly 0.76% sits in the top ten. Sequenced input: peripheral blood. The receptor source for this set is a man younger than 40 with COVID-19, enrolled during active disease.

The chain is built from TRBV10-3 and TRBJ1-1; D is undetermined. This CDR3 has 11 amino acids. Germline V gives CDR1 ENHRY, CDR2 SYGVKD. V lost 6 bases and J lost 5, with 7 bases in between. The CDR3 here is CAIRTGTEAFF. In DNA form, the CDR3 reads TGTGCCATCAGGACGGGGACTGAAGCTTTCTTT.

This clone has more than one count but fewer than ten. The rearrangement uses TRBV11-3 and TRBJ1-5; TRBD1 agrees at 7 bases. CDR1 is SGHNT, CDR2 YENEEA, per germline. The V segment lost 2 bases and the J segment 6 bases; nucleotides outside the gene matches: 13. The CDR3 has 17 residues. The CDR3 here is CASSLQMEGANPQPQHF. For the CDR3, the DNA is TGTGCCAGCAGCTTACAGATGGAGGGGGCGAATCCTCAGCCCCAGCATTTT.

This chain links TRBV27 with TRBJ1-5; TRBD1 aligns across 8 bases. After removal of 5 bases from V and 5 bases from J, the junction contained 2 bases not matched to a gene. The CDR3 spans 13 residues. Germline lookup yields CDR1 MNHEY and CDR2 SMNVEV (reference sequence). CDR3 in DNA: TGTGCCAGCAGTCAACAGGGGGATCAGCCCCAGCATTTT. Translation: CASSQQGDQPQHF.

The chain links TRBV14 to TRBJ2-5; 9 bases are a match to TRBD2. The CDR3 totals 16 residues. Germline V gene lookup returns CDR1 SGHDN and CDR2 FVKESK. Unmatched junction bases numbered 8, after V lost 0 bases and J lost 6 bases. CDR3 residues: CASSQDLAGGPKTQYF. CDR3 sequence (DNA): TGTGCCAGCAGCCAAGATCTCGCGGGGGGGCCAAAGACCCAGTACTTC.

The rearrangement links TRBV28 to TRBJ1-2, with 7 bases lining up with TRBD1. Germline CDR1 MDHEN, CDR2 SYDVKM. Germline trimming cut 10 bases from V and 4 bases from J; bases unmatched to any gene: 6. The CDR3 totals 12 residues. CDR3 coding DNA: TGTGCCATCAACAGGGGCTCCTATGGCTACACCTTC. It yields the protein CAINRGSYGYTF.

The rearrangement links TRBV18 to TRBJ2-2; 11 bases match TRBD1. V lost 8 bases, J lost 5 bases, and 10 bases stayed unmatched. The CDR3 consists of 16 residues. Looked up from germline, CDR1 is KGHSH and CDR2 is LQKENI. CDR3 loop: CASQTGTGGVTGELFF. Written as DNA, the CDR3 is TGTGCCAGCCAGACCGGGACAGGGGGAGTGACCGGGGAGCTGTTTTTT. The full variable domain, with the rest looked up from reference TRBV18 and TRBJ2-2, is NAGVMQNPRHLVRRRGQEARLRCSPMKGHSHVYWYRQLPEEGLKFMVYLQKENIIDESGMPKERFSAEFPKEGPSILRIQQVVRGDSAAYFCASQTGTGGVTGELFFGEGSRLTVL.

The chain employs TRBV2 and TRBJ2-5, with 9 bases fitting TRBD2. Trimming at V came to 7 bases and at J to 1 base, leaving 7 bases not matched to a gene. Germline CDR1 SNHLY, CDR2 FYNNEI. The CDR3 loop spans 15 amino acids. The CDR3, as DNA: TGTGCCAGCATTCGAGCTAGCGGGGTCCAAGAGACCCAGTACTTC. Translation gives CASIRASGVQETQYF.

The chain has TRBV25-1 and TRBJ1-4, with 7 bases identical to TRBD1. CDR1 is MGHDK and CDR2 is SYGVNS in the germline V gene. The length of the CDR3 is 16 residues. The junction had 6 bases not matched to a gene; V was cut back by 1 base and J by 4 bases. The chain's CDR3 is CASSESPPGGNEKLFF. CDR3 sequence (DNA): TGTGCCAGCAGTGAATCCCCCCCAGGGGGTAATGAAAAACTGTTTTTT.

V usage is TRBV6-5 and J usage is TRBJ1-1; D is ambiguous. The CDR3 covers 14 residues. Germline values: CDR1 MNHEY, CDR2 SVGAGI. V was trimmed by 2 bases and J by 0 bases, leaving 7 bases between them. This chain's CDR3 is CASSYGQMNTEAFF. DNA of the CDR3: TGTGCCAGCAGTTACGGGCAGATGAACACTGAAGCTTTCTTT.

J is TRBJ1-1 and V is TRBV27; 7 bases map to TRBD1. The CDR3 sequence is 16 residues long. Germline V lookup: CDR1 MNHEY, CDR2 SMNVEV (reference sequence). J was trimmed by 4 bases and V by 6 bases; bases with no gene match: 14. CDR3 sequence: CASSNRQGPLGTEAFF. The CDR3, as DNA: TGTGCCAGCAGCAATCGACAGGGCCCCCTGGGCACTGAAGCTTTCTTT.

The gene calls are TRBV30 and TRBJ1-4, with no clear D. This CDR3 is 16 amino acids long. Between the trimmed V and J ends, which lost 0 bases and 0 bases, there was a span of 11 bases. Germline assignment: CDR1 GTSNPN and CDR2 SVGIG (reference sequence). The CDR3 DNA sequence: TGTGCCTGGAGTGTAAACTTGCTTGCAACTAATGAAAAACTGTTTTTT. Translating it yields CAWSVNLLATNEKLFF.

This chain joins TRBV13 and TRBJ1-2, with TRBD1 matching 8 bases. V lost 5 bases to trimming and J lost 2 bases; unmatched junction nucleotides: 4. This CDR3 has 14 amino acids. CDR1 is PRHDT and CDR2 is FYEKMQ in the germline V gene (reference sequence). In DNA, the CDR3 is TGTGCCAGCAGCCTTGGACAGGGCAACTATGGCTACACCTTC. Translating gives CASSLGQGNYGYTF. Together with reference TRBV13 and TRBJ1-2, the CDR3 gives the full variable domain: AAGVIQSPRHLIKEKRETATLKCYPIPRHDTVYWYQQGPGQDPQFLISFYEKMQSDKGSIPDRFSAQQFSDYHSELNMSSLELGDSALYFCASSLGQGNYGYTFGSGTRLTVV.

The rearrangement joins TRBV11-1 to TRBJ2-7, with 9 bases fitting TRBD1. The CDR3 sequence is 14 residues long. CDR1 is SGHAT, CDR2 FQDESV, per germline (reference sequence). Losses at the gene ends were 5 bases for V and 5 bases for J; bases not matched to a gene: 7. This chain's CDR3 is CASSLRDRADEQYF. The CDR3 DNA reads TGTGCCAGCAGCCTCAGGGACAGGGCGGACGAGCAGTACTTC.

The genes are TRBV10-3 and TRBJ2-6; D is uncertain. The ends were cut back, 7 bases at V and 0 bases at J, with 7 bases in the middle. The CDR3 sequence is 14 residues long. CDR1 ENHRY and CDR2 SYGVKD come from the germline V gene. CDR3 nucleotides: TGTGCCATCAATTCGGGCTCTGGGGCCAACGTCCTGACTTTC. Translated: CAINSGSGANVLTF.

This chain joins TRBV6-1 and TRBJ2-5; D gene ambiguous. CDR3 size: 14 residues. Between the trimmed V and J ends, which lost 3 bases and 6 bases, there was a span of 14 bases. Germline V gene sequence: CDR1 MNHNS, CDR2 SASEGT. As DNA, the CDR3 is TGTGCCAGCAGTGACCTACATTGGCGGAAGACCCAGTACTTC. Translation gives CASSDLHWRKTQYF.

The genes are TRBV10-2 and TRBJ1-4; 7 nucleotides line up with TRBD1. The V gene end was trimmed by 7 bases and the J gene end by 4 bases; junction bases not matched to a gene: 9. In germline, CDR1 is WSHSY, CDR2 SAAADI. The CDR3 covers 15 residues. CDR3 residues: CASMEGANGNEKLFF. CDR3 bases: TGCGCCAGCATGGAGGGGGCCAATGGTAATGAAAAACTGTTTTTT.

The CDR3 DNA sequence: TGTGCCAGCTCGTCACGAGGCTATGGCTACACCTTC. Protein product: CASSSRGYGYTF. V usage is TRBV2 and J usage is TRBJ1-2, with D unresolved. Germline V gene lookup returns CDR1 SNHLY and CDR2 FYNNEI. V was clipped by 8 bases and J by 4 bases, with 11 bases between them. This CDR3 is built from 12 residues.

The chain links TRBV10-1 to TRBJ2-2; TRBD2 matches 10 bases. J gave up 5 bases and V 3 bases, and 6 bases lay outside the gene matches. CDR3 length equals 16 residues. Germline V lookup: CDR1 WNHNN, CDR2 SYGVQD (reference sequence). The CDR3 spells CASSDSGGKNTGELFF. Here the CDR3 DNA reads TGCGCCAGCAGTGATAGCGGGGGGAAGAATACCGGGGAGCTGTTTTTT.

The V and J genes are TRBV12-3 or TRBV12-4 and TRBJ2-7; D not certain. Trimming took 3 bases from V and 2 from J, leaving 8 bases between them. The CDR3 contains 13 residues. The CDR3 nucleotides are TGTGCCAGCAGTTTTGCAGTTACCTACGAGCAGTACTTC. Translated: CASSFAVTYEQYF.

This chain uses TRBV3-1 (or the pseudogene TRBV3-2) with TRBJ2-7, with 7 bases aligning to TRBD2. Germline V gene data show CDR1 as LGHDT and CDR2 as YNNKEL (reference sequence). CDR3 length: 15 residues. Unmatched junction bases numbered 6, after V lost 2 bases and J lost 2 bases. CDR3 DNA: TGTGCCAGCAGCCAACAGGGACTATTAACCTACGAGCAGTACTTC. Translation: CASSQQGLLTYEQYF.

The V gene is TRBV5-4, the J gene TRBJ1-3; 8 bases map to TRBD1. The ends lost 0 bases at V and 0 bases at J; junction bases unmatched: 5. This CDR3 spans 17 amino acids. The V gene's germline CDR1 is SGHNT and CDR2 YYREEE (reference sequence). In nucleotides, the CDR3 is TGTGCCAGCAGCTTGGGGGGCAGGGGGCTCTCTGGAAACACCATATATTTT. Residues: CASSLGGRGLSGNTIYF.

The chain has TRBV5-6 and TRBJ2-5, with TRBD1 matching 10 bases. Germline V gene sequence: CDR1 SGHDT, CDR2 YYEEEE. The length of the CDR3 is 15 residues. The ends lost 0 bases at V and 4 bases at J; junction bases unmatched: 3. CDR3 region: CASSLGTGGRETQYF. For the CDR3, the DNA is TGTGCCAGCAGCTTGGGGACAGGGGGGAGAGAGACCCAGTACTTC.

The gene calls are TRBV9 and TRBJ1-2, with 7 bases fitting TRBD1. J gave up 8 bases and V 4 bases, and 11 bases lay outside the gene matches. CDR1 and CDR2 (germline): SGDLS, YYNGEE. This CDR3 comprises 14 residues. This CDR3 is CASSLKGQLGGYTF. In DNA form, the CDR3 reads TGTGCCAGCAGCCTAAAGGGACAGTTGGGAGGCTACACCTTC.

The V and J genes are TRBV11-3 and TRBJ1-1; D is unresolved. This CDR3 is 14 amino acids long. Germline CDR1 reads SGHNT; CDR2 reads YENEEA. V dropped 1 base and J dropped 3 bases, with 9 bases sitting between them. The chain's CDR3 is CASSLAGGDTEAFF. CDR3 DNA: TGTGCCAGCAGCTTAGCTGGAGGCGACACTGAAGCTTTCTTT.

The chain links TRBV3-1 (or the pseudogene TRBV3-2) to TRBJ2-2; no clear D gene. Trimming pared 2 bases from V and 9 bases from J, leaving 7 bases between. The CDR3 has 12 amino acids. Per the germline V gene, CDR1 is LGHDT and CDR2 is YNNKEL (reference sequence). CDR3 region: CASSQLEWELFF. DNA for the CDR3: TGTGCCAGCAGCCAACTAGAGTGGGAGCTGTTTTTT.

The rearrangement uses TRBV4-1 and TRBJ2-5; the match to TRBD2 covers 8 bases. The germline V gene has CDR1 MGHRA and CDR2 YSYEKL. The CDR3 loop spans 17 amino acids. V lost 0 bases, J lost 1 base, and 7 bases stayed unmatched. In DNA, the CDR3 is TGCGCCAGCAGCCAAGATCCACTAGCGGTAACCCAAGAGACCCAGTACTTC. The encoded protein is CASSQDPLAVTQETQYF.

The rearrangement uses TRBV2 and TRBJ1-1; weak D call: TRBD1 (6 bases). The germline gives CDR1 SNHLY, CDR2 FYNNEI. V shed 3 bases and J shed 4 bases, with 12 bases lying between them. The CDR3 sequence is 14 residues long. DNA for the CDR3: TGTGCCAGCAGTGACAGGGGTACCACCACTGAAGCTTTCTTT. The encoded protein is CASSDRGTTTEAFF.

J is TRBJ1-3 and V is TRBV4-2; D perhaps matches TRBD1 (6 bases). V was trimmed by 4 bases and J by 4 bases, leaving 20 bases between them. Looked up from germline, CDR1 is LGHNA and CDR2 is YNFKEQ. The CDR3 is 17 amino acids. CDR3 coding DNA: TGTGCCAGCAGCCGAGGGGGTCAACAACCTCTCGGAAACACCATATATTTT. Translation gives CASSRGGQQPLGNTIYF.